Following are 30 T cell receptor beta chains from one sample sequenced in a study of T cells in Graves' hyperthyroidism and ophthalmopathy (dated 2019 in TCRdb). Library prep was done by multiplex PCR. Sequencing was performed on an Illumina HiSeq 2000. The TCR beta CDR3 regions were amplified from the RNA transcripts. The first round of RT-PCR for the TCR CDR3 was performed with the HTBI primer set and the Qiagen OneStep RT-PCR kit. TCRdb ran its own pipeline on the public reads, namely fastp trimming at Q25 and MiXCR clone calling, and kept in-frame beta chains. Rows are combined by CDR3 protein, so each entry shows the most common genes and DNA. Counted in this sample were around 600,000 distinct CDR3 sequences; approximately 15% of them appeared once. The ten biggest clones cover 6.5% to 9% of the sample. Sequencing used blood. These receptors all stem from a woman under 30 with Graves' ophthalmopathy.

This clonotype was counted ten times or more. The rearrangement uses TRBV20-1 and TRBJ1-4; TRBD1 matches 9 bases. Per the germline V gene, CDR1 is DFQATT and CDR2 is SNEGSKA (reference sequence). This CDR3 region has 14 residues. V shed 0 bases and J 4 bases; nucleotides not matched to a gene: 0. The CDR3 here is CSARETGGNEKLFF. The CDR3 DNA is TGCAGTGCTAGAGAGACAGGGGGTAATGAAAAACTGTTTTTT.

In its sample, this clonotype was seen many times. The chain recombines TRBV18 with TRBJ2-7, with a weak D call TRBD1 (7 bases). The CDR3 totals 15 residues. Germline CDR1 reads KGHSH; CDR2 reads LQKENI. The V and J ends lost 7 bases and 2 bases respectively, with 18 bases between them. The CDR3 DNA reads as TGTGCCAGCTTCCGACAGGGAGGCAGTCCCTACGAGCAGTACTTC. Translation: CASFRQGGSPYEQYF.

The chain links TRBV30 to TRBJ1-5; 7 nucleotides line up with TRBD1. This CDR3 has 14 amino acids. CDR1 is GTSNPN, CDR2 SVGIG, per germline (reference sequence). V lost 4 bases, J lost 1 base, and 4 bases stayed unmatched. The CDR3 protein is CAWNRGRSNQPQHF. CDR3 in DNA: TGTGCCTGGAATAGGGGGCGAAGCAATCAGCCCCAGCATTTT.

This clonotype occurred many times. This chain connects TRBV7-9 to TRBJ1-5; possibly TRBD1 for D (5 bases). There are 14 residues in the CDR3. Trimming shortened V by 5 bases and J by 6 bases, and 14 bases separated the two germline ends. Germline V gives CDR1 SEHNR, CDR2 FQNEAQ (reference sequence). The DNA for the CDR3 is TGTGCCAGCAGCCCACCTGGGGGGACTCAGCCCCAGCATTTT. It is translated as CASSPPGGTQPQHF.

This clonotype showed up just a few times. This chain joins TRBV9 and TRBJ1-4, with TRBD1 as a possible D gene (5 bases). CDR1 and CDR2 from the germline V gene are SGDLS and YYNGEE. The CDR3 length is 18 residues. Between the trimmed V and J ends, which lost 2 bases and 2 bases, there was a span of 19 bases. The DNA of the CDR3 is TGTGCCAGCAGCGTTGGTCCCGGGACCCTCGGGACTAATGAAAAACTGTTTTTT. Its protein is CASSVGPGTLGTNEKLFF.

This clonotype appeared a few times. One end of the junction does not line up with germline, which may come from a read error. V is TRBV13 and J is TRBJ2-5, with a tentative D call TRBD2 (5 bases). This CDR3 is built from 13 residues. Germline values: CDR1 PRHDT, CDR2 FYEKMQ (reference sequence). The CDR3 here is CASSSLVGETQCF. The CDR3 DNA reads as TGTGCCAGCAGCTCGCTTGTCGGGGAGACCCAGTGCTTC. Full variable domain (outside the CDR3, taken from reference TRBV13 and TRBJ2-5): AAGVIQSPRHLIKEKRETATLKCYPIPRHDTVYWYQQGPGQDPQFLISFYEKMQSDKGSIPDRFSAQQFSDYHSELNMSSLELGDSALYFCASSSLVGETQCFGPGTRLLVL.

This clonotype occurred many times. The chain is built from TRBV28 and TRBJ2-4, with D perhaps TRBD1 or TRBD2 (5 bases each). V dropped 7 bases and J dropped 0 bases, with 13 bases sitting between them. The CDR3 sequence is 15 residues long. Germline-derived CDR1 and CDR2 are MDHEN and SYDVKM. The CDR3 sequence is CASTLMGVAKNIQYF. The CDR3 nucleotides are TGTGCCAGCACCCTCATGGGGGTAGCCAAAAACATTCAGTACTTC.

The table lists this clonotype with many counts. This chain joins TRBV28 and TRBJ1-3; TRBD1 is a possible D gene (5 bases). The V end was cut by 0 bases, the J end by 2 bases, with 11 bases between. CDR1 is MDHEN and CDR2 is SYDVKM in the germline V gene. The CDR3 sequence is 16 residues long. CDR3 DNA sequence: TGTGCCAGCAGTTTATGGCCCCAGGGAACTGGAAACACCATATATTTT. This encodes CASSLWPQGTGNTIYF.

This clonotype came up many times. DNA of the CDR3: TGTGCCTGGAGTGTACAAGGGGGCTGGAATCAGCCCCAGCATTTT. This gives the protein CAWSVQGGWNQPQHF. The chain employs TRBV30 and TRBJ1-5; TRBD1 matches 7 bases. The V gene's germline CDR1 is GTSNPN and CDR2 SVGIG (reference sequence). Trimming took 0 bases from V and 4 from J; bases not matched to a gene: 6. The CDR3 is 15 amino acids.

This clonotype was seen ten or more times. This CDR3 reads CASRSKTDTYEQYF. For the CDR3, the DNA is TGTGCCAGTAGGTCAAAAACGGACACCTACGAGCAGTACTTC. This chain joins TRBV19 and TRBJ2-7, with D perhaps matching TRBD1 (5 bases). The CDR3 contains 14 residues. With 6 bases removed from V and 2 bases from J, the gap between germline ends came to 14 bases. Germline loops: CDR1 LNHDA, CDR2 SQIVND (reference sequence).

Written as DNA, the CDR3 is TGCGCCAGCTCCGTGACTAGGGGAGATGCTAGCGAGCAGTACTTC. This gives the protein CASSVTRGDASEQYF. The J gene is TRBJ2-7, the V gene TRBV10-2; D may be TRBD2 (6 bases). CDR3 length: 15 amino acids. Deletions cut 8 bases from V and 6 bases from J, with 23 bases between. The V gene's germline CDR1 is WSHSY and CDR2 SAAADI.

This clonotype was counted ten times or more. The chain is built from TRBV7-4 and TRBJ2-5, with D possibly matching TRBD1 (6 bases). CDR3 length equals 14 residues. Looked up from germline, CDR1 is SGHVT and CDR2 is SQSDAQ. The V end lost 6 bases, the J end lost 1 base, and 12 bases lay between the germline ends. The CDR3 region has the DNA TGTGCCAGCAGAGCCGGACAGATCCAAGAGACCCAGTACTTC. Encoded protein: CASRAGQIQETQYF.

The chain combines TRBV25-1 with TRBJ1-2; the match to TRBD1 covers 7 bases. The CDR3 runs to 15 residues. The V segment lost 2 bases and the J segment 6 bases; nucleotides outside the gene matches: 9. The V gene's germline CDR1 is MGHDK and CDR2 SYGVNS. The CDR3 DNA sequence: TGTGCCAGCAGTGAAGCGGGACAGAAGCTTCATGGCTACACCTTC. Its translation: CASSEAGQKLHGYTF.

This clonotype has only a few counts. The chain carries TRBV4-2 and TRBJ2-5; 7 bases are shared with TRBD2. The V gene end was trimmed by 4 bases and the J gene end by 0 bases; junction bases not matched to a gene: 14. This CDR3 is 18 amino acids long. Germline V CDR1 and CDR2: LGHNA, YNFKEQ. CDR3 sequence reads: CASSPRLTASGYQETQYF. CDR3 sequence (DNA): TGTGCCAGCAGCCCAAGGCTTACGGCTAGCGGTTACCAAGAGACCCAGTACTTC.

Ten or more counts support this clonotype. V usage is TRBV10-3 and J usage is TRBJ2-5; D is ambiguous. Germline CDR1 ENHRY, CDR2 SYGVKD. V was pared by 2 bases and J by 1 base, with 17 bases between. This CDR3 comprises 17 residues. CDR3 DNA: TGTGCCATCAGTGAGCTGTCACACGCTACTTTCCAAGAGACCCAGTACTTC. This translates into CAISELSHATFQETQYF.

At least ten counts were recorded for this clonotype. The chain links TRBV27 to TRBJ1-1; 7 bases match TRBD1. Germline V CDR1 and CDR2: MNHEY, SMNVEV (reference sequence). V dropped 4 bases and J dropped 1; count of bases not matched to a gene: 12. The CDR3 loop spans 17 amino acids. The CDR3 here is CASSYYGTDRRNTEAFF. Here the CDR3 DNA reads TGTGCCAGCAGTTACTACGGGACAGATCGACGGAACACTGAAGCTTTCTTT.

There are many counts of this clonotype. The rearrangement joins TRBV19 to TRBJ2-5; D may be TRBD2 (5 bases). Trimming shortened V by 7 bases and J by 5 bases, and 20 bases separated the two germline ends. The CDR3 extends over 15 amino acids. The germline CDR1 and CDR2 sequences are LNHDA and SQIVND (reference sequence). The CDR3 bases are TGTGCCAGTACCTTTAGCGCTGGGGAATTGGAGACCCAGTACTTC. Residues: CASTFSAGELETQYF.

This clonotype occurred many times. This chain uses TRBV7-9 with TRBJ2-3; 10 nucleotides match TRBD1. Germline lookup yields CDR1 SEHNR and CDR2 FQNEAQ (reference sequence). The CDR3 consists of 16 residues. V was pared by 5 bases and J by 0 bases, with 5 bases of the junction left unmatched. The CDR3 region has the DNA TGTGCCAGCAGCCATGGGACAGGGGTTAGCACAGATACGCAGTATTTT. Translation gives CASSHGTGVSTDTQYF.

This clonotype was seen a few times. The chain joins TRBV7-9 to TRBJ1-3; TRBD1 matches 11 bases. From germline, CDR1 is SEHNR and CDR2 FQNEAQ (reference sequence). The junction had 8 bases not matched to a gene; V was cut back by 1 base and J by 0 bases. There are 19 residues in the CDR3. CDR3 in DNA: TGTGCCAGCAGCTTAGGATACCTCGGGACAGGGGGCTCTGGAAACACCATATATTTT. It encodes CASSLGYLGTGGSGNTIYF.

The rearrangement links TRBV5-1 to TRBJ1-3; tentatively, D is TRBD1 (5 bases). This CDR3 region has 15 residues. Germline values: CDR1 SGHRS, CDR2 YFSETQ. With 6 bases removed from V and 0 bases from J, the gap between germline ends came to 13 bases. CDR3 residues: CASTQDASSGNTIYF. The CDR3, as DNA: TGCGCCAGCACACAGGATGCGAGCTCTGGAAACACCATATATTTT.

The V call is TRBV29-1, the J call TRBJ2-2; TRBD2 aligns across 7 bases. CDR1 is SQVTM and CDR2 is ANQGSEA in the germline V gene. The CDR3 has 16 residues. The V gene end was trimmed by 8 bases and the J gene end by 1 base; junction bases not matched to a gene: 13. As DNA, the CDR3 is TGCAGCCCCCAACTGCGGGGCGGGAGGAACACCGGGGAGCTGTTTTTT. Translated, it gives CSPQLRGGRNTGELFF.

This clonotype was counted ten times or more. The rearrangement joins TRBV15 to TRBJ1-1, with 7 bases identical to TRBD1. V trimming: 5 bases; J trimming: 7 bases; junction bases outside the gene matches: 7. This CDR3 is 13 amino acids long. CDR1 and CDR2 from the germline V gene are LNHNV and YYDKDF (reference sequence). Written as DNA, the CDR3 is TGTGCCACCAGCGGAGGGGGCGGCCATGAAGCTTTCTTT. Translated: CATSGGGGHEAFF. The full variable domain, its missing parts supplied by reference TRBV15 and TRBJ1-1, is DAMVIQNPRYQVTQFGKPVTLSCSQTLNHNVMYWYQQKSSQAPKLLFHYYDKDFNNEADTPDNFQSRRPNTSFCFLDIRSPGLGDTAMYLCATSGGGGHEAFFGQGTRLTVV.

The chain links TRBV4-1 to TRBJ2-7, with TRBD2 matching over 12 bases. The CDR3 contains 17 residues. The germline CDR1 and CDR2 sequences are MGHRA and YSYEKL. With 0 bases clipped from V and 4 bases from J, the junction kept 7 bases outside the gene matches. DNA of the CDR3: TGCGCCAGCAGCCAAGACGGGCTAGCGGGGGGGTCGTACGAGCAGTACTTC. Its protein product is CASSQDGLAGGSYEQYF.

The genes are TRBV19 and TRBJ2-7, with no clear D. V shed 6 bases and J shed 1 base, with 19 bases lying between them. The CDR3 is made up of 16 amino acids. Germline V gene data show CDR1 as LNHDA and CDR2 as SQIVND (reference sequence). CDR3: CASSQGTGRLSYEQYF. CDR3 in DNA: TGTGCCAGTAGCCAAGGTACCGGCAGATTGTCCTACGAGCAGTACTTC.

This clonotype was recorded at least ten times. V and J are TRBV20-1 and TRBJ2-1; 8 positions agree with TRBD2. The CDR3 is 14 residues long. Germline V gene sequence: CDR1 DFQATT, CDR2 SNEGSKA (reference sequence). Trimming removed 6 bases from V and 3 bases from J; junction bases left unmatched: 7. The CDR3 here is CSAGGGLGYNEQFF. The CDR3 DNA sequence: TGCAGTGCCGGGGGGGGACTAGGCTACAATGAGCAGTTCTTC.

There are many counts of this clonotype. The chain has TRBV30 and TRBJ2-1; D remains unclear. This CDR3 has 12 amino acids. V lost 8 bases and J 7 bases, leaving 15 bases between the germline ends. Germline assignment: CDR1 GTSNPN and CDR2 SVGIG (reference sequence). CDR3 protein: CALRKGTNEQFF. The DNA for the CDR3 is TGTGCCCTGAGGAAGGGTACGAATGAGCAGTTCTTC.

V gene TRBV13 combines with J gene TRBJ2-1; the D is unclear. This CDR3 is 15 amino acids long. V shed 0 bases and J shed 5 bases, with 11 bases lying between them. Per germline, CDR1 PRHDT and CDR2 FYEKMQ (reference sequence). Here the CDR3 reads CASSLGLDRDNEQFF. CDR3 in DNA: TGTGCCAGCAGCTTAGGTCTGGATCGTGACAATGAGCAGTTCTTC.

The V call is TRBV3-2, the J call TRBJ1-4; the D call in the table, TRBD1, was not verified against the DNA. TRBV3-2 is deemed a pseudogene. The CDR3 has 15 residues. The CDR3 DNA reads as TGTGCCAGCAGCCAAGAGGGGGCCAGCAATGAAAAACTGTTTTTT. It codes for CASSQEGASNEKLFF.

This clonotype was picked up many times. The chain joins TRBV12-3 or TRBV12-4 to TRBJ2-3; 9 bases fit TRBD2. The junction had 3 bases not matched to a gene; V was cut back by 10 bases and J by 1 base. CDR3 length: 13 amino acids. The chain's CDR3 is CANRLAGTDTQYF. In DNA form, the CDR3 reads TGTGCCAATCGACTAGCGGGCACAGATACGCAGTATTTT.

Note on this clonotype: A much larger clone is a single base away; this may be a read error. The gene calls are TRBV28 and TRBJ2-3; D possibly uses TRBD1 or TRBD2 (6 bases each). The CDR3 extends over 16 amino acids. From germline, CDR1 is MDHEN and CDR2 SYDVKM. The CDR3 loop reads CATSDFPRGGTDTRYF. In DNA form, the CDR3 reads TGTGCCACCAGTGATTTTCCCAGGGGAGGCACAGATACGCGGTATTTT.